These 8 T cell receptor beta chains originate from one sample sequenced in a study of blood T cell repertoires in COVID-19. Sequencing used immunoSEQ multiplex PCR; TCRdb keeps in-frame clones, though not all of them. The sample yields approximately 300,000 clones, around four fifths seen once. Sequencing was performed on peripheral blood. These receptors were obtained from a woman aged 45-65 years with acute or convalescent COVID-19.

This clone was recorded once. V gene TRBV5-6 combines with J gene TRBJ1-5; no reliable D call. The V end lost 1 base, the J end lost 7 bases, and 21 bases lay between the germline ends. The CDR3 sequence is 17 residues long. CDR1 is SGHDT and CDR2 is YYEEEE in the germline V gene. The CDR3 loop reads CASSLMGRSRGGQPQHF. The CDR3 coding sequence is TGTGCCAGCAGCTTGATGGGTAGGAGCAGAGGTGGACAGCCCCAGCATTTT. Based on the CDR3 plus reference TRBV5-6 and TRBJ1-5, the full variable domain is DAGVTQSPTHLIKTRGQQVTLRCSPKSGHDTVSWYQQALGQGPQFIFQYYEEEERQRGNFPDRFSGHQFPNYSSELNVNALLLGDSALYLCASSLMGRSRGGQPQHFGDGTRLSIL.

This clone was counted ten times or more. J is TRBJ2-2 and V is TRBV24-1; D is uncertain. Germline V gene data show CDR1 as KGHDR and CDR2 as SFDVKD. The CDR3 is made up of 14 amino acids. V was clipped by 4 bases and J by 6 bases, with 11 bases between them. Written as DNA, the CDR3 is TGTGCCACCAGTGACCTTAACGCGGCCGGGGAGCTGTTTTTT. Amino acid sequence: CATSDLNAAGELFF.

V usage is TRBV14 and J usage is TRBJ1-1; 8 bases are shared with TRBD1. Germline V gene sequence: CDR1 SGHDN, CDR2 FVKESK. Trimming cost V 3 bases and J 1 base; bases outside gene matches: 7. This CDR3 has 16 amino acids. This CDR3 reads CASSHQTGAGNTEAFF. CDR3 DNA: TGTGCCAGCAGCCACCAGACAGGGGCTGGGAACACTGAAGCTTTCTTT. The variable domain in full, with the rest retrieved from reference TRBV14 and TRBJ1-1, is EAGVTQFPSHSVIEKGQTVTLRCDPISGHDNLYWYRRVMGKEIKFLLHFVKESKQDESGMPNNRFLAERTGGTYSTLKVQPAELEDSGVYFCASSHQTGAGNTEAFFGQGTRLTVV.

The rearrangement joins TRBV27 to TRBJ2-5; 12 bases are a match to TRBD2. The CDR3 loop spans 17 amino acids. Germline V lookup: CDR1 MNHEY, CDR2 SMNVEV (reference sequence). Losses at the gene ends were 5 bases for V and 5 bases for J; bases not matched to a gene: 12. CDR3 nucleotides: TGTGCCAGCAGTCTCAGCCCGACTAGCGGGGGCAGGGAGACCCAGTACTTC. Translating it yields CASSLSPTSGGRETQYF.

The CDR3 region is CASSEAGGGQPQHF. CDR3 sequence (DNA): TGTGCCAGCAGTGAAGCGGGGGGTGGTCAGCCCCAGCATTTT. This sequence joins TRBV2 and TRBJ1-5, with a possible D match to TRBD1 (5 bases). V shed 0 bases and J shed 6 bases, with 9 bases lying between them. CDR3 size: 14 residues. Germline V gene data show CDR1 as SNHLY and CDR2 as FYNNEI. Variable domain in full (rest from reference TRBV2 and TRBJ1-5): EPEVTQTPSHQVTQMGQEVILRCVPISNHLYFYWYRQILGQKVEFLVSFYNNEISEKSEIFDDQFSVERPDGSNFTLKIRSTKLEDSAMYFCASSEAGGGQPQHFGDGTRLSIL.

A single count supports this clone. V gene TRBV9 combines with J gene TRBJ2-2, with D tentatively TRBD1 (6 bases). Germline V gene sequence: CDR1 SGDLS, CDR2 YYNGEE. This CDR3 has 17 residues. Trimming took off 3 bases at V and 1 base at J, with 16 bases between the two ends. The CDR3 spells CASSGPEWGQNTGELFF. As DNA, the CDR3 is TGTGCCAGCAGCGGGCCCGAGTGGGGACAGAACACCGGGGAGCTGTTTTTT. The full variable domain, in which reference TRBV9 and TRBJ2-2 provide the parts outside the CDR3, is DSGVTQTPKHLITATGQRVTLRCSPRSGDLSVYWYQQSLDQGLQFLIQYYNGEERAKGNILERFSAQQFPDLHSELNLSSLELGDSALYFCASSGPEWGQNTGELFFGEGSRLTVL.

This clone was recorded only once. The gene calls are TRBV6-5 and TRBJ1-1; 7 bases match TRBD1. Germline values: CDR1 MNHEY, CDR2 SVGAGI. The CDR3 extends over 14 amino acids. V lost 10 bases and J lost 5; bases outside the gene matches: 13. The CDR3, as DNA: TGTGCCACCCACCCCTCACAGGGGAAAACTGAAGCTTTCTTT. Protein sequence: CATHPSQGKTEAFF.

The chain employs TRBV19 and TRBJ2-6, with a tentative D call TRBD1 (6 bases). The V and J ends lost 3 bases and 0 bases respectively, with 12 bases between them. The V gene's germline CDR1 is LNHDA and CDR2 SQIVND (reference sequence). The CDR3 sequence is 17 residues long. The CDR3 sequence: CASSIDRTNSGANVLTF. Here the CDR3 DNA reads TGTGCCAGTAGTATCGACAGGACAAACTCTGGGGCCAACGTCCTGACTTTC.